The 14 T cell receptor beta chains below all came from one sample that was sequenced in a study of shared clonotypes between healthy human individuals. Repertoires were generated with immunoSEQ multiplex PCR, while TCRdb's copy carries only in-frame clones and drops some. The repertoire includes over 850,000 clones, about 84% of them detected once, and 0.5% to 0.6% sits in the top ten. Sequencing was done on a sample of memory CD4+ T cells from PBMCs. Subset of the sample: CD45RA-negative fraction. The source is a man aged 18 to 29 in good health. Some clones in this sample may be carry-over from other donors' samples.

The rearrangement uses TRBV19 and TRBJ2-2; D remains unclear. CDR1 is LNHDA, CDR2 SQIVND, per germline (reference sequence). V shed 4 bases and J shed 6 bases, with 6 bases lying between them. The CDR3 is 12 amino acids. This chain's CDR3 is CASSRQSGELFF. The DNA of the CDR3 is TGTGCCAGTAGTAGGCAATCCGGGGAGCTGTTTTTT.

V and J are TRBV2 and TRBJ2-1; D may be TRBD2 (5 bases). There are 12 residues in the CDR3. Trimming pared 6 bases from V and 11 bases from J, leaving 14 bases between. CDR1 is SNHLY, CDR2 FYNNEI, per germline. The CDR3 protein is CASRDGVSKQFF. In DNA form, the CDR3 reads TGTGCCAGCAGAGACGGGGTATCGAAGCAGTTCTTC.

The V and J genes are TRBV9 and TRBJ1-3; D not certain. CDR1 SGDLS and CDR2 YYNGEE come from the germline V gene. V was trimmed by 0 bases and J by 0 bases, leaving 10 bases between them. This CDR3 is built from 16 residues. CDR3 in DNA: TGTGCCAGCAGCGTAGACCCACAGCTCTCTGGAAACACCATATATTTT. This encodes CASSVDPQLSGNTIYF.

The sample holds a few counts of this clone. The rearrangement joins TRBV19 to TRBJ2-7; 8 bases are shared with TRBD1. Germline assignment: CDR1 LNHDA and CDR2 SQIVND (reference sequence). V was clipped by 4 bases and J by 2 bases; unmatched bases: 7. CDR3 size: 15 residues. The CDR3 protein is CASSKGQVSPYEQYF. The DNA for the CDR3 is TGTGCCAGTAGTAAGGGACAGGTTAGCCCCTACGAGCAGTACTTC.

V is TRBV5-1 and J is TRBJ1-2; 7 bases fit TRBD1. The trim removed 3 bases at V and 4 bases at J, leaving 6 bases unmatched. The CDR3 sequence is 14 residues long. CDR1 is SGHRS and CDR2 is YFSETQ in the germline V gene. The CDR3 nucleotides are TGCGCCAGCAGCTGGACAGGCGAAGCCTATGGCTACACCTTC. This sequence encodes CASSWTGEAYGYTF. The whole variable domain, filled in from reference TRBV5-1 and TRBJ1-2, reads KAGVTQTPRYLIKTRGQQVTLSCSPISGHRSVSWYQQTPGQGLQFLFEYFSETQRNKGNFPGRFSGRQFSNSRSEMNVSTLELGDSALYLCASSWTGEAYGYTFGSGTRLTVV.

J is TRBJ2-2 and V is TRBV28; a possible D gene is TRBD2 (6 bases). From germline, CDR1 is MDHEN and CDR2 SYDVKM. Trimming cost V 7 bases and J 1 base, with 22 bases left between them. CDR3 length: 18 amino acids. CDR3 protein: CASIGGGSSVVNTGELFF. The CDR3 DNA sequence: TGTGCCAGCATCGGGGGTGGATCAAGCGTGGTGAACACCGGGGAGCTGTTTTTT.

This clone was counted between two and nine times. The chain couples TRBV10-1 to TRBJ1-2; tentatively, D is TRBD1 (5 bases). Trimming removed 2 bases from V and 2 bases from J, with 6 bases in between. This CDR3 has 13 amino acids. In germline, CDR1 is WNHNN, CDR2 SYGVQD (reference sequence). CDR3 nucleotides: TGCGCCAGCAGTGAGGACAGAAACTATGGCTACACCTTC. This encodes CASSEDRNYGYTF.

The V and J genes are TRBV11-2 and TRBJ1-2; no clear D gene. This CDR3 comprises 15 residues. Germline lookup yields CDR1 SGHAT and CDR2 FQNNGV. Trimming took off 4 bases at V and 2 bases at J, with 14 bases between the two ends. Here the CDR3 DNA reads TGTGCCAGCAGCTGGGAAGGGTGGAACAACTATGGCTACACCTTC. Translating gives CASSWEGWNNYGYTF. The entire variable domain, with the rest obtained from reference TRBV11-2 and TRBJ1-2, is as follows: EAGVAQSPRYKIIEKRQSVAFWCNPISGHATLYWYQQILGQGPKLLIQFQNNGVVDDSQLPKDRFSAERLKGVDSTLKIQPAKLEDSAVYLCASSWEGWNNYGYTFGSGTRLTVV.

The J gene is TRBJ2-5, the V gene TRBV27, with TRBD2 identical over 10 bases. The CDR3 extends over 16 amino acids. Germline lookup yields CDR1 MNHEY and CDR2 SMNVEV (reference sequence). Unmatched junction bases numbered 7, after V lost 5 bases and J lost 1 base. Here the CDR3 DNA reads TGTGCCAGCAGTCCTAGACTAGCGGGCGGCCAAGAGACCCAGTACTTC. Protein sequence: CASSPRLAGGQETQYF.

V and J are TRBV9 and TRBJ2-2, with D hard to call. This CDR3 is built from 13 residues. Germline values: CDR1 SGDLS, CDR2 YYNGEE. The V gene lost 1 base and the J gene lost 3 bases, with 4 bases spanning the gap. The CDR3 DNA follows: TGTGCCAGCAGCGTACATTACACCGGGGAGCTGTTTTTT. It translates to CASSVHYTGELFF.

This sequence joins TRBV6-1 and TRBJ1-1; D is perhaps TRBD1 (6 bases). V was pared by 6 bases and J by 1 base, with 12 bases between. The CDR3 has 14 amino acids. Looked up from germline, CDR1 is MNHNS and CDR2 is SASEGT. CDR3 bases: TGTGCCAGCAGGGGTCAGGGGCGGAACACTGAAGCTTTCTTT. This gives the protein CASRGQGRNTEAFF.

The CDR3 loop reads CASSSQPQRGNTEAFF. The CDR3 DNA sequence: TGTGCCAGCAGCTCCCAGCCACAGAGGGGGAACACTGAAGCTTTCTTT. This chain joins TRBV5-5 and TRBJ1-1, with D possibly being TRBD1 (5 bases). The CDR3 spans 16 residues. V shed 3 bases and J shed 1 base, with 16 bases lying between them. CDR1 and CDR2 from the germline V gene are SGHKS and YYEKEE (reference sequence).

The chain recombines TRBV5-4 with TRBJ2-5; 8 nucleotides align to TRBD1. There are 15 residues in the CDR3. Germline-derived CDR1 and CDR2 are SGHNT and YYREEE (reference sequence). Unmatched junction bases numbered 7, after V lost 1 base and J lost 5 bases. In DNA, the CDR3 is TGTGCCAGCAGCTTGCAGGGGGCAGTTTTGGAGACCCAGTACTTC. It translates to CASSLQGAVLETQYF.

In this sample, this clone turned up a few times. V and J are TRBV29-1 and TRBJ1-3; D unresolved. This CDR3 has 13 residues. Looked up from germline, CDR1 is SQVTM and CDR2 is ANQGSEA. Trimming took off 4 bases at V and 2 bases at J, with 9 bases between the two ends. CDR3 DNA: TGCAGCGTTGTGGTCGGGCCTGGAAACACCATATATTTT. It is translated as CSVVVGPGNTIYF.